This is a list of T cell receptor beta chains from one sample in a study of control samples from healthy donors and cancer patients. Libraries were prepared by immunoSEQ multiplex PCR; TCRdb keeps only in-frame clonotypes and omits some of them. Seen here are about 170,000 clones, 94% observed once, and the top ten hold approximately 1.5%. The sample consisted of blood. The receptor source for this set is a woman under 30 in good health. CDR3s leave out the opening cysteine and the closing phenylalanine or tryptophan.

V gene: TRBV18; CDR3 length: 14; CDR3 protein: ASSPLRDSTIWGYT
V gene: TRBV7-9; CDR3 length: 10; CDR3 protein: ASSRTGNTIY
V gene: TRBV2; CDR3 length: 13; CDR3 protein: ASSPGTGPSYEQY
V gene: TRBV7-2; CDR3 length: 15; CDR3 protein: ASSLAPSGGLLDTQY
V gene: TRBV5-8; CDR3 length: 15; CDR3 protein: ASALQVWTGMNTEAF
V gene: TRBV9; CDR3 length: 10; CDR3 protein: ASSTDGTEAF
V gene: TRBV7-2; CDR3 length: 12; CDR3 protein: ASSLAAGWTEAF
V gene: TRBV5-6; CDR3 length: 12; CDR3 protein: ASSNTGTGHGYT
V gene: TRBV3-1/TRBV3-2; CDR3 length: 11; CDR3 protein: ASSPPESNEQF
V gene: TRBV6-5; CDR3 length: 14; CDR3 protein: ASSWADRVSSYEQY
V gene: TRBV12-3/TRBV12-4; CDR3 length: 10; CDR3 protein: ASRTNPYGYT
V gene: TRBV7-6; CDR3 length: 17; CDR3 protein: ASSLGVISVRGGTGELF
V gene: TRBV5-6; CDR3 length: 14; CDR3 protein: ASSLLEGAAGNTIY
V gene: TRBV7-9; CDR3 length: 14; CDR3 protein: ASSFGSAGSQETQY
V gene: TRBV5-6; CDR3 length: 14; CDR3 protein: ASSFGTIRAAEKLF
V gene: TRBV7-3; CDR3 length: 11; CDR3 protein: ASSAGSYNEQF
V gene: TRBV6-1; CDR3 length: 13; CDR3 protein: ASSERLAGLNEQF
V gene: TRBV4-3; CDR3 length: 13; CDR3 protein: ASSQDGRNPGELF
V gene: TRBV5-6; CDR3 length: 12; CDR3 protein: ASSLAFQFYGYT
V gene: TRBV20-1; CDR3 length: 12; CDR3 protein: SASTTPWGYEQY
V gene: TRBV28; CDR3 length: 13; CDR3 protein: ASSSLGEKRETQY
V gene: TRBV2; CDR3 length: 13; CDR3 protein: ASSPPGQRDQPQH
V gene: TRBV29-1; CDR3 length: 10; CDR3 protein: SVGEGQYGYT
V gene: TRBV27; CDR3 length: 14; CDR3 protein: ASSPGLADTTDTQY
V gene: TRBV6-5; CDR3 length: 12; CDR3 protein: ASSFHKGLSGYT
V gene: TRBV11-3; CDR3 length: 11; CDR3 protein: ASSSQGKGEQF
V gene: TRBV6-5; CDR3 length: 11; CDR3 protein: ASTIDRGLEQY
V gene: TRBV29-1; CDR3 length: 10; CDR3 protein: SVGWGEGKAF
V gene: TRBV19; CDR3 length: 14; CDR3 protein: ASSIGATMNTGELF
V gene: TRBV11-3; CDR3 length: 12; CDR3 protein: ASSLGWGNYGYT
V gene: TRBV5-1; CDR3 length: 15; CDR3 protein: ASSLETGTGYNYGYT
V gene: TRBV25-1; CDR3 length: 14; CDR3 protein: ASSDLRTGNTGELF
V gene: TRBV18; CDR3 length: 12; CDR3 protein: ASSRQGATEEQF
V gene: TRBV24-1; CDR3 length: 11; CDR3 protein: ATSDAGGTEAF
V gene: TRBV11-2; CDR3 length: 10; CDR3 protein: ASSLVGVEQY
V gene: TRBV12-5; CDR3 length: 11; CDR3 protein: ASGLHISGGYT
V gene: TRBV10-1; CDR3 length: 11; CDR3 protein: ASSEGVTDTQY
V gene: TRBV2; CDR3 length: 13; CDR3 protein: ASSEAILSHGEQY
V gene: TRBV5-4; CDR3 length: 12; CDR3 protein: ASTTAGTGFGYT
V gene: TRBV27; CDR3 length: 12; CDR3 protein: ASSLLQGYGELF
V gene: TRBV27; CDR3 length: 12; CDR3 protein: ASRNRGLSYGYT
V gene: TRBV5-8; CDR3 length: 17; CDR3 protein: ASRRSDRVLRWMNTEAF
V gene: TRBV5-1; CDR3 length: 14; CDR3 protein: ASSPGTSGFQETQY
V gene: TRBV7-2; CDR3 length: 14; CDR3 protein: ASSFRASGATDTQY
V gene: TRBV6-5; CDR3 length: 11; CDR3 protein: ASTRDRGTEAF